Listed below are T cell receptor beta chains from one sample, sequenced in a study of cytomegalovirus exposure and HLA in healthy donors. The protocol was immunoSEQ multiplex PCR, while the TCRdb copy is restricted to in-frame clones and leaves out a portion. The sample lists 200,000 to 250,000 clones; over 65% were seen once. Sequenced material: PBMCs. These receptors originate from a woman aged 18 to 35 in good health and CMV-seronegative. Both conserved end residues are part of each CDR3. The D gene is left open where the match is weak. Clone sizes are given selectively: once, few, many, or a class where the clone is expanded.

d_call	clone_size	v_call	j_call	cdr3_nt	cdr3_aa
TRBD1	-	TRBV5-6	TRBJ2-1	TGTGCCAGCAGCCCCGGGACAGGGTTCCGTAGCTCCTACAATGAGCAGTTCTTC	CASSPGTGFRSSYNEQFF
TRBD2	-	TRBV7-8	TRBJ2-1	TGTGCCAGCAGCTTAGGGGACTACCTCGACAATGAGCAGTTCTTC	CASSLGDYLDNEQFF
TRBD1	-	TRBV18	TRBJ1-5	TGTGCCAGCTCACCATCAACAGGGGGCGTCAATCAGCCCCAGCATTTT	CASSPSTGGVNQPQHF
-	-	TRBV2	TRBJ1-5	TGTGCCAGCAGCCCGAGCGGCAGGTACAATCAGCCCCAGCATTTT	CASSPSGRYNQPQHF
TRBD1	once	TRBV6-1	TRBJ2-1	TGTGCCAGTGCCGCCAGGGGGCGCAGGTACAATGAGCAGTTCTTC	CASAARGRRYNEQFF
-	-	TRBV6-5	TRBJ2-7	TGTGCCAGCATTCGGCCTAGCCAACTTTACGAGCAGTACTTC	CASIRPSQLYEQYF
-	-	TRBV7-9	TRBJ2-7	TGTGCCAGCAGCTTGGAGGGCAGGGGAGGCAACGAGCAGTACTTC	CASSLEGRGGNEQYF
TRBD1	once	TRBV9	TRBJ1-1	TGTGCCAGCAGCGTAGACGGGACAGGGGGGAGCACTGAAGCTTTCTTT	CASSVDGTGGSTEAFF
TRBD1	-	TRBV5-6	TRBJ1-5	TGTGCCAGCAGCTTTCGACAGGGGAAATCTCAGCCCCAGCATTTT	CASSFRQGKSQPQHF
-	-	TRBV5-6	TRBJ1-3	TGTGCCAGCAGCTTCGGACAGTCCGGAAACACCATATATTTT	CASSFGQSGNTIYF
-	-	TRBV19	TRBJ1-4	TGTGCCAGTACCCATAACAGGGCTTATGAAAAACTGTTTTTT	CASTHNRAYEKLFF
TRBD2	few	TRBV2	TRBJ2-7	TGTGCCAGCGGACTAGCGGGGTTCTACGAGCAGTACTTC	CASGLAGFYEQYF
-	-	TRBV7-9	TRBJ2-7	TGTGCCAGCAGCTCATACAGGGGAGGCGGCTACGAGCAGTACTTC	CASSSYRGGGYEQYF
-	-	TRBV7-3	TRBJ2-3	TGTGCCAGCAGCTTCGGGACCCTCACAGATACGCAGTATTTT	CASSFGTLTDTQYF
TRBD1	-	TRBV5-1	TRBJ1-2	TGCGCCAGCAGCCTGAGGACAGGGGGCGACTATGGCTACACCTTC	CASSLRTGGDYGYTF
-	-	TRBV5-1	TRBJ2-7	TGCGCCAGCAGCTTCGAGGGGGAACCTTACGAGCAGTACTTC	CASSFEGEPYEQYF
TRBD1	many	TRBV7-3	TRBJ1-3	TGTGCCAGCAGCTTACAGGGGGGAGTTGGAAACACCATATATTTT	CASSLQGGVGNTIYF
-	-	TRBV5-1	TRBJ2-7	TGCGCCAGCAGCTCTCGACTCGGGAGAGAATACGAGCAGTACTTC	CASSSRLGREYEQYF
TRBD1	-	TRBV4-1	TRBJ2-5	TGCGCCAGCAGCCAATACCCCGGGACAGGGACGAAAGAGACCCAGTACTTC	CASSQYPGTGTKETQYF